What follows are 15 T cell receptor beta chains derived from one specimen sequenced in a study of blood T cell repertoires in COVID-19 (dated by TCRdb to the early 2020s). Libraries were constructed by the immunoSEQ multiplex PCR assay. Held by TCRdb, this immuneACCESS table contains in-frame sequences only and omits some clones. Under half of the omission traces to an unresolved V gene where checked; the cause of the rest is unknown. The sample yields 200,000 to 250,000 clones; under 85% were counted once. Jointly, the top ten make up more than 5.5% of the sample. The source material was peripheral blood. The receptors derive from a human donor in a cohort sampled during active COVID-19.

CDR3 region: CASSSNYYEQYF. CDR3 DNA sequence: TGTGCCAGCAGTTCGAACTACTACGAGCAGTACTTC. The chain recombines TRBV12-3 or TRBV12-4 with TRBJ2-7, with unresolved D. V was cut by 4 bases and J by 3 bases, with 7 bases left in between. The CDR3 runs to 12 residues.

V is TRBV3-1 (or the pseudogene TRBV3-2) and J is TRBJ2-2; TRBD1 is a possible D gene (6 bases). V lost 4 bases and J 0 bases, leaving 12 bases between the germline ends. The CDR3 extends over 16 amino acids. The germline V gene has CDR1 LGHDT and CDR2 YNNKEL (reference sequence). CDR3 sequence reads: CASSPVQGPNTGELFF. The DNA of the CDR3 is TGTGCCAGCAGCCCCGTACAGGGCCCGAACACCGGGGAGCTGTTTTTT.

This sequence joins TRBV18 and TRBJ2-5; the match to TRBD1 covers 8 bases. Trimming took 2 bases from V and 1 from J; bases not matched to a gene: 3. This CDR3 is built from 15 residues. The germline V gene has CDR1 KGHSH and CDR2 LQKENI. The CDR3 DNA follows: TGTGCCAGCTCACCAGGGACAGGCGTCCAAGAGACCCAGTACTTC. Its protein is CASSPGTGVQETQYF.

The rearrangement uses TRBV6-5 and TRBJ1-4, with TRBD1 as a possible D gene (5 bases). Per the germline V gene, CDR1 is MNHEY and CDR2 is SVGAGI. V lost 6 bases and J lost 8, with 19 bases in between. The CDR3 sequence is 15 residues long. CDR3 DNA: TGTGCCAGCAGAACAGGTACTAATGAAGCCGAAAAACTGTTTTTT. Its translation: CASRTGTNEAEKLFF.

The genes are TRBV19 and TRBJ1-5, with D maybe TRBD1 (5 bases). Trimming took off 1 base at V and 9 bases at J, with 13 bases between the two ends. CDR3 size: 14 residues. Germline CDR1 is LNHDA and CDR2 is SQIVND (reference sequence). CDR3 in DNA: TGTGCCAGTAGTATAGGTGGACAAGGGTTGCCCCAGCATTTT. As protein: CASSIGGQGLPQHF.

Only one count was recorded for this clone. CDR3 in amino acids: CASSPGGGESIIEQYF. CDR3 bases: TGCGCCAGCAGCCCGGGGGGAGGGGAGTCTATAATCGAGCAGTACTTC. The V gene is TRBV5-1, the J gene TRBJ2-7; TRBD2 agrees at 7 bases. This CDR3 is 16 amino acids long. The ends lost 4 bases at V and 6 bases at J; junction bases unmatched: 16. In germline, CDR1 is SGHRS, CDR2 YFSETQ.

This chain connects TRBV18 to TRBJ2-3; no firm D call. Germline-derived CDR1 and CDR2 are KGHSH and LQKENI. This CDR3 contains 14 residues. V was shortened by 4 bases and J by 2 bases, with 10 bases between the two germline ends. CDR3 region: CASSLRHDTDTQYF. The CDR3 DNA sequence: TGTGCCAGCTCACTCCGACACGACACAGATACGCAGTATTTT.

This rearrangement joins TRBV7-9 to TRBJ2-5; D is perhaps TRBD2 (6 bases). Trimming removed 5 bases at V and 0 bases at J, with 16 bases between. Germline loops: CDR1 SEHNR, CDR2 FQNEAQ (reference sequence). The CDR3 length is 16 residues. CDR3 sequence: CASSPGDQYYQETQYF. The CDR3 nucleotides read TGTGCCAGCAGCCCGGGGGACCAATACTACCAAGAGACCCAGTACTTC. Together with reference TRBV7-9 and TRBJ2-5, the CDR3 gives the full variable domain: DTGVSQNPRHKITKRGQNVTFRCDPISEHNRLYWYRQTLGQGPEFLTYFQNEAQLEKSRLLSDRFSAERPKGSFSTLEIQRTEQGDSAMYLCASSPGDQYYQETQYFGPGTRLLVL.

V usage is TRBV20-1 and J usage is TRBJ1-2, with 7 bases matching TRBD1. This CDR3 is 11 amino acids long. V lost 0 bases and J lost 14; bases outside the gene matches: 6. Germline V gene lookup returns CDR1 DFQATT and CDR2 SNEGSKA (reference sequence). The DNA for the CDR3 is TGCAGTGCTAGAGATTGGGACAGCCTAACCTTC. This sequence encodes CSARDWDSLTF.

The chain employs TRBV10-3 and TRBJ1-5; D possibly corresponds to TRBD1 (5 bases). The germline V gene has CDR1 ENHRY and CDR2 SYGVKD. V lost 5 bases, J lost 2 bases, and 10 bases lay in between. The CDR3 totals 14 residues. Here the CDR3 reads CAISSGVGNQPQHF. In DNA form, the CDR3 reads TGTGCCATCAGTTCGGGGGTGGGCAATCAGCCCCAGCATTTT.

The J gene is TRBJ2-2, the V gene TRBV5-1, with D possibly TRBD1 on 6 matching bases. V was pared by 4 bases and J by 1 base, with 11 bases between. The CDR3 length is 15 residues. Germline V gene data show CDR1 as SGHRS and CDR2 as YFSETQ. The CDR3 DNA reads as TGCGCCAGCAGCCCTAGGGGGTTGAACACCGGGGAGCTGTTTTTT. Its translation is CASSPRGLNTGELFF.

CDR3 region: CASRAGYKTDTQYF. The CDR3 region has the DNA TGTGCCAGCAGAGCAGGGTATAAGACAGATACGCAGTATTTT. The J gene is TRBJ2-3, the V gene TRBV2; TRBD1 might be the D (5 bases). V was pared by 6 bases and J by 3 bases, with 13 bases between. The CDR3 length is 14 residues. Germline lookup yields CDR1 SNHLY and CDR2 FYNNEI. Variable domain in full (rest from reference TRBV2 and TRBJ2-3): EPEVTQTPSHQVTQMGQEVILRCVPISNHLYFYWYRQILGQKVEFLVSFYNNEISEKSEIFDDQFSVERPDGSNFTLKIRSTKLEDSAMYFCASRAGYKTDTQYFGPGTRLTVL.

This clone was counted many times. Distinct nucleotide sequences in the sample also encode this CDR3. The chain carries TRBV4-1 and TRBJ1-2; TRBD1 agrees at 7 bases. CDR1 is MGHRA, CDR2 YSYEKL, per germline. V was pared by 0 bases and J by 2 bases, with 3 bases of the junction left unmatched. This CDR3 region has 15 residues. DNA for the CDR3: TGCGCCAGCAGCCAAGACGAGACAGGGAACTATGGCTACACCTTC. Translating gives CASSQDETGNYGYTF.

J is TRBJ1-2 and V is TRBV14; the match to TRBD1 covers 7 bases. V was clipped by 3 bases and J by 4 bases; unmatched bases: 5. The length of the CDR3 is 14 residues. Germline CDR1 and CDR2: SGHDN and FVKESK. Written as DNA, the CDR3 is TGTGCCAGCAGCCACCGGGACAGCCGCTATGGCTACACCTTC. It translates to CASSHRDSRYGYTF.

The chain has TRBV27 and TRBJ2-4; 7 positions match TRBD2. Germline CDR1 MNHEY, CDR2 SMNVEV (reference sequence). This CDR3 has 17 residues. Trimming took 5 bases from V and 0 from J; bases not matched to a gene: 10. CDR3 sequence: CASSPRVAGIAKNIQYF. The CDR3 nucleotides read TGTGCCAGCAGTCCCCGGGTAGCGGGTATAGCCAAAAACATTCAGTACTTC.